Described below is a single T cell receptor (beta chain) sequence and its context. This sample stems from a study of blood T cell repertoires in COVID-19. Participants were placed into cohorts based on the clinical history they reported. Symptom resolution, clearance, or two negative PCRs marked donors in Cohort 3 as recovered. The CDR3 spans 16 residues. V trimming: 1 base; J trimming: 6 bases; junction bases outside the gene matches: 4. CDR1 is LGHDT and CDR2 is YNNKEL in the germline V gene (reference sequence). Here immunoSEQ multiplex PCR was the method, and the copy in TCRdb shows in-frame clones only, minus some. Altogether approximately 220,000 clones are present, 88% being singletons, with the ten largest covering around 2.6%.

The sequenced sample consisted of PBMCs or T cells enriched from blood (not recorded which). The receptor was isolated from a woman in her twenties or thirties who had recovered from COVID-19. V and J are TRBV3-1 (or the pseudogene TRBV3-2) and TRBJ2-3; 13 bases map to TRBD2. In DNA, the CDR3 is TGTGCCAGCAGCCAAGTAACTAGCGGGGGGGCCGATACGCAGTATTTT. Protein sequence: CASSQVTSGGADTQYF.